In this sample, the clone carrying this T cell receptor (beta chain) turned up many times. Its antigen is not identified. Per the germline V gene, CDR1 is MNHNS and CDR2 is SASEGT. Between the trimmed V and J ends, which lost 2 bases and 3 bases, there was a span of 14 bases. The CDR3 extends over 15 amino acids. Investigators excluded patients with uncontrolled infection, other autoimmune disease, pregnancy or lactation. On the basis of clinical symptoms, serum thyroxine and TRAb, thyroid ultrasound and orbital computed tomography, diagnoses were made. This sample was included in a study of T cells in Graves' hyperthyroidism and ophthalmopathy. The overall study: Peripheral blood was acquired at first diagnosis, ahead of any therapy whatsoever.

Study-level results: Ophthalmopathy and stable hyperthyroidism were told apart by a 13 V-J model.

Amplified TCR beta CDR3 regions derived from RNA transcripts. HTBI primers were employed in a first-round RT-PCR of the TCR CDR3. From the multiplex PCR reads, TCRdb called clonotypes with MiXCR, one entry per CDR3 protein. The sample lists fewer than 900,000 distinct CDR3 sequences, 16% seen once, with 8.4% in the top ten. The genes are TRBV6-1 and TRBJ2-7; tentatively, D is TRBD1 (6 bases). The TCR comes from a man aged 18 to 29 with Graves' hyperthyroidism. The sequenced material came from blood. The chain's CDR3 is CASSETGTMIYEQYF. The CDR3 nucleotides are TGTGCCAGCAGTGAAACAGGGACGATGATCTACGAGCAGTACTTC.